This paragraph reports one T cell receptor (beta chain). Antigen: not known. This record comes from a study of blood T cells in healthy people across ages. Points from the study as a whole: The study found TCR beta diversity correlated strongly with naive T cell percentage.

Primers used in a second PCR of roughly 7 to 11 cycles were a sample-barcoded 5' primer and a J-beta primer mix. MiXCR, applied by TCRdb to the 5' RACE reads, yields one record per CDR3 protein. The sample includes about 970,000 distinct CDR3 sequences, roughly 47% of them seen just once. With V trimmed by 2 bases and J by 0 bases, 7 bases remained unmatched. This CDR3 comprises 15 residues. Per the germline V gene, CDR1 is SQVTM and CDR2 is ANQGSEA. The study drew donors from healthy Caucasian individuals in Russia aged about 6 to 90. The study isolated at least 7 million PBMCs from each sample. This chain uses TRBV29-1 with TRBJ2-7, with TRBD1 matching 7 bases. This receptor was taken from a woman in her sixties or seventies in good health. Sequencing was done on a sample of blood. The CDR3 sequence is CSVELYRDSSYEQYF. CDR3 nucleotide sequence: TGCAGCGTTGAACTATACCGGGACAGCTCCTACGAGCAGTACTTC.